This passage covers 29 T cell receptor beta chains from one sample sequenced in a study of naive and memory T cell subsets. The beta constant-region primer was an equimolar mix of two oligonucleotides covering TRBC1 and TRBC2. The ligated cDNA underwent four PCR rounds using SP2 and nested alpha and beta constant-region primers. From the UMI-ligation and nested PCR reads, TCRdb called clonotypes with MiXCR, one entry per CDR3 protein. The table shows over 100,000 distinct CDR3 sequences, with over 30% occurring only once. The sequenced sample was central memory CD4+ T cells from blood. Receptor source: a human donor in good health.

This clonotype was observed a handful of times. The CDR3 DNA sequence: TGTGCCAGCAGTCGTAGCGGGAGAGCCTTGCGGAATGAGCAGTTCTTC. It translates to CASSRSGRALRNEQFF. The chain employs TRBV6-6 and TRBJ2-1; 9 positions agree with TRBD2. V lost 5 bases, J lost 7 bases, and 12 bases stayed unmatched. This CDR3 is built from 16 residues. The germline V gene has CDR1 MNHNY and CDR2 SVGAGI (reference sequence).

This chain joins TRBV27 and TRBJ1-1; D is ambiguous. V was pared by 4 bases and J by 1 base, with 7 bases between. Per germline, CDR1 MNHEY and CDR2 SMNVEV (reference sequence). The CDR3 contains 13 residues. The CDR3 DNA follows: TGTGCCAGCAGTTCGATTAAGAACACTGAAGCTTTCTTT. Translating gives CASSSIKNTEAFF.

This chain uses TRBV24-1 with TRBJ1-6; 7 bases are shared with TRBD1. The trim removed 4 bases at V and 10 bases at J, leaving 12 bases unmatched. Germline V CDR1 and CDR2: KGHDR, SFDVKD. This CDR3 comprises 16 residues. The CDR3: CATSEQGTVIYSPLHF. The CDR3 nucleotides read TGTGCCACCAGTGAACAAGGGACAGTTATATACTCACCCCTCCACTTT.

The chain combines TRBV12-3 or TRBV12-4 with TRBJ2-2; 7 bases line up with TRBD1. The CDR3 runs 16 residues. V shed 3 bases, J shed 6 bases, and the junction held 10 bases outside the gene matches. DNA of the CDR3: TGTGCCAGCAGTTTCGCGAGACAGGGTGGAGCCGGGGAGCTGTTTTTT. Its translation is CASSFARQGGAGELFF.

This clonotype was recorded a few times. The chain links TRBV15 to TRBJ2-5; the match to TRBD1 covers 10 bases. Trimming cost V 1 base and J 1 base; bases outside gene matches: 3. CDR3 length equals 16 residues. CDR1 is LNHNV and CDR2 is YYDKDF in the germline V gene (reference sequence). In DNA form, the CDR3 reads TGTGCCACCAGCAGAGTTGGGGACAGGGGCCAAGAGACCCAGTACTTC. Protein: CATSRVGDRGQETQYF.

The chain joins TRBV5-1 to TRBJ2-7; 7 bases align to TRBD1. V gave up 3 bases and J gave up 7 bases; unmatched junction bases: 16. CDR3 size: 16 residues. Germline V gives CDR1 SGHRS, CDR2 YFSETQ. The CDR3 reads CASSSPHGQDTGEQYF. In DNA, the CDR3 is TGCGCCAGCAGCTCCCCTCACGGACAGGATACTGGAGAGCAGTACTTC.

The chain uses TRBV4-2 and TRBJ2-2, with 10 bases lining up with TRBD2. Germline assignment: CDR1 LGHNA and CDR2 YNFKEQ. This CDR3 spans 17 amino acids. V trimming: 1 base; J trimming: 6 bases; junction bases outside the gene matches: 8. CDR3 loop: CASSQGLAGARPGELFF. CDR3 DNA: TGTGCCAGCAGCCAAGGGCTAGCGGGAGCTCGCCCCGGGGAGCTGTTTTTT.

This chain uses TRBV4-3 with TRBJ1-1; 7 nucleotides align to TRBD1. The CDR3 sequence is 15 residues long. V shed 0 bases and J 4 bases; nucleotides not matched to a gene: 5. CDR1 is LGHNA, CDR2 YSLEER, per germline. CDR3: CASSQDGRGTTEAFF. The CDR3 coding sequence is TGCGCCAGCAGCCAAGACGGCAGGGGGACCACTGAAGCTTTCTTT.

This chain links TRBV5-1 with TRBJ2-7; D may correspond to TRBD1 or TRBD2 (5 bases each). V was trimmed by 1 base and J by 4 bases, leaving 12 bases between them. This CDR3 comprises 14 residues. Germline CDR1 reads SGHRS; CDR2 reads YFSETQ. CDR3 nucleotides: TGCGCCAGCAGCTTGTCAGGGAGATTGTACGAGCAGTACTTC. Residues: CASSLSGRLYEQYF.

This clonotype was detected once. The chain couples TRBV7-9 to TRBJ1-1; D is ambiguous. The V and J ends lost 3 bases and 4 bases respectively, with 3 bases between them. The CDR3 is 11 amino acids. CDR1 and CDR2 (germline): SEHNR, FQNEAQ (reference sequence). DNA for the CDR3: TGTGCCAGCAGCTTGTTCACTGAAGCTTTCTTT. It specifies CASSLFTEAFF. The entire variable domain, with the rest obtained from reference TRBV7-9 and TRBJ1-1, is as follows: DTGVSQNPRHKITKRGQNVTFRCDPISEHNRLYWYRQTLGQGPEFLTYFQNEAQLEKSRLLSDRFSAERPKGSFSTLEIQRTEQGDSAMYLCASSLFTEAFFGQGTRLTVV.

The J gene is TRBJ2-1, the V gene TRBV3-1; D is undetermined. This CDR3 is 16 amino acids long. Trimming took off 1 base at V and 1 base at J, with 11 bases between the two ends. The germline V gene encodes CDR1 LGHDT and CDR2 YNNKEL (reference sequence). CDR3 residues: CASSQGQVLSYNEQFF. The CDR3 DNA reads as TGTGCCAGCAGCCAAGGCCAGGTTTTATCCTACAATGAGCAGTTCTTC.

This clonotype was seen a handful of times. The chain has TRBV20-1 and TRBJ1-5, with 10 bases fitting TRBD1. V was clipped by 3 bases and J by 6 bases; unmatched bases: 2. Germline CDR1 is DFQATT and CDR2 is SNEGSKA (reference sequence). The length of the CDR3 is 13 residues. CDR3 nucleotide sequence: TGCAGTGCTAGTCGGACAGGGGGTCAGCCCCAGCATTTT. The encoded protein is CSASRTGGQPQHF.

The rearrangement joins TRBV5-5 to TRBJ2-7; D is unclear. The CDR3 loop spans 12 amino acids. Germline V gene sequence: CDR1 SGHKS, CDR2 YYEKEE (reference sequence). Between the trimmed V and J ends, which lost 4 bases and 2 bases, there was a span of 7 bases. The CDR3 here is CASSMDAYEQYF. CDR3 sequence (DNA): TGTGCCAGCAGCATGGATGCCTACGAGCAGTACTTC.

This rearrangement joins TRBV7-2 to TRBJ2-7; TRBD1 agrees at 9 bases. V shed 4 bases and J 6 bases; nucleotides not matched to a gene: 7. The length of the CDR3 is 14 residues. Germline V gene data show CDR1 as SGHTA and CDR2 as FQGNSA. CDR3 bases: TGTGCCAGCAGCTCCCGGACAGGGGTTCCCGAGCAGTACTTC. Translating it yields CASSSRTGVPEQYF.

V is TRBV6-1 and J is TRBJ1-2; tentatively, D is TRBD1 (5 bases). The CDR3 sequence is 15 residues long. Per germline, CDR1 MNHNS and CDR2 SASEGT. V lost 3 bases to trimming and J lost 1 base, with 12 bases between them. CDR3 bases: TGTGCCAGCAGTGAGAGGGGTTCCCTTAACTATGGCTACACCTTC. It encodes CASSERGSLNYGYTF.

The chain carries TRBV20-1 and TRBJ2-7; D gene unclear. Germline CDR1 is DFQATT and CDR2 is SNEGSKA (reference sequence). The CDR3 consists of 12 residues. V was cut by 3 bases and J by 3 bases, with 9 bases left in between. This CDR3 is CSASVRNYEQYF. In DNA form, the CDR3 reads TGCAGTGCTAGTGTCAGGAACTACGAGCAGTACTTC.

This clonotype was counted only a few times. The rearrangement joins TRBV20-1 to TRBJ2-1; D might be TRBD2 (5 bases). This CDR3 has 13 amino acids. CDR1 is DFQATT, CDR2 SNEGSKA, per germline (reference sequence). Trimming shortened V by 6 bases and J by 8 bases, and 17 bases separated the two germline ends. In nucleotides, the CDR3 is TGCAGTGCACCGACCACTAGTTTCCATGAGCAGTTCTTC. Amino acid sequence: CSAPTTSFHEQFF.

The chain has TRBV27 and TRBJ2-1; 8 bases fit TRBD2. The J segment lost 9 bases and the V segment lost 5 bases, leaving 9 bases of the junction unmatched. CDR1 is MNHEY, CDR2 SMNVEV, per germline (reference sequence). The CDR3 sequence is 14 residues long. DNA for the CDR3: TGTGCCAGCAGTATCCGGACTAGCAGTGGTGAGCAGTTCTTC. It codes for CASSIRTSSGEQFF.

J is TRBJ2-7 and V is TRBV15; TRBD2 matches 7 bases. V lost 1 base, J lost 2 bases, and 11 bases stayed unmatched. This CDR3 is built from 17 residues. The germline V gene has CDR1 LNHNV and CDR2 YYDKDF (reference sequence). CDR3 loop: CATSRGWGGASTYEQYF. The DNA of the CDR3 is TGTGCCACCAGCAGAGGTTGGGGGGGAGCCTCCACCTACGAGCAGTACTTC.

This clonotype was seen just once. J is TRBJ2-7 and V is TRBV29-1; D perhaps matches TRBD1 (6 bases). This CDR3 contains 13 residues. Germline V CDR1 and CDR2: SQVTM, ANQGSEA. Trimming removed 6 bases at V and 9 bases at J, with 21 bases between. CDR3 protein: CSVGGSSTSRQYF. CDR3 DNA sequence: TGCAGCGTAGGGGGATCAAGTACGAGTCGGCAGTACTTC.

This clonotype was detected only a few times. The rearrangement joins TRBV29-1 to TRBJ1-1, with 9 positions matching TRBD1. CDR1 is SQVTM, CDR2 ANQGSEA, per germline. Losses at the gene ends were 7 bases for V and 3 bases for J; bases not matched to a gene: 6. The CDR3 extends over 13 amino acids. CDR3 loop: CSAGTGIDTEAFF. In DNA form, the CDR3 reads TGCAGCGCCGGGACAGGGATAGACACTGAAGCTTTCTTT.

The chain uses TRBV19 and TRBJ1-5; no firm D call. Trimming left V 5 bases short and J 6 bases short, with 5 bases between. The germline gives CDR1 LNHDA, CDR2 SQIVND (reference sequence). The CDR3 has 11 residues. CDR3 sequence reads: CASSSGQPQHF. The CDR3 DNA sequence: TGTGCCAGTAGTTCGGGTCAGCCCCAGCATTTT. Together with reference TRBV19 and TRBJ1-5, the CDR3 gives the full variable domain: DGGITQSPKYLFRKEGQNVTLSCEQNLNHDAMYWYRQDPGQGLRLIYYSQIVNDFQKGDIAEGYSVSREKKESFPLTVTSAQKNPTAFYLCASSSGQPQHFGDGTRLSIL.

The DNA for the CDR3 is TGTGCCAGCAGTTTAAGGTTGGCGACCTACGAGCAGTACTTC. This translates into CASSLRLATYEQYF. The rearrangement uses TRBV5-5 and TRBJ2-7; D unclear. Trimming stripped 5 bases from V and 2 bases from J, with 14 bases between. Germline values: CDR1 SGHKS, CDR2 YYEKEE (reference sequence). The CDR3 contains 14 residues.

The V call is TRBV6-6, the J call TRBJ2-1; D is uncertain. Trimming stripped 4 bases from V and 3 bases from J, with 10 bases between. Germline V gene sequence: CDR1 MNHNY, CDR2 SVGAGI (reference sequence). CDR3 length: 14 amino acids. The DNA for the CDR3 is TGTGCCAGCAGTTCGTCTCGGAACTACAATGAGCAGTTCTTC. Translated, it gives CASSSSRNYNEQFF.

In nucleotides, the CDR3 is TGTGCCAGCAGCCAGACTAGCCAGGTGCAGTATTTT. Translating gives CASSQTSQVQYF. The chain links TRBV3-1 to TRBJ2-3; 7 nucleotides agree with TRBD2. V was clipped by 3 bases and J by 11 bases; unmatched bases: 5. This CDR3 is built from 12 residues. CDR1 LGHDT and CDR2 YNNKEL come from the germline V gene (reference sequence).

V gene TRBV5-1 combines with J gene TRBJ2-5; 7 bases are shared with TRBD2. The CDR3 is 17 amino acids. Germline-derived CDR1 and CDR2 are SGHRS and YFSETQ. Trimming removed 0 bases from V and 3 bases from J; junction bases left unmatched: 11. CDR3 residues: CASSLGVLLAEEETQYF. Written as DNA, the CDR3 is TGCGCCAGCAGCTTGGGAGTGCTCCTAGCGGAGGAAGAGACCCAGTACTTC.

V gene TRBV14 combines with J gene TRBJ1-6; D gene unclear. Germline V gene lookup returns CDR1 SGHDN and CDR2 FVKESK. The V end was cut by 3 bases, the J end by 6 bases, with 0 bases between. The CDR3 is 11 amino acids. This chain's CDR3 is CASSHNSPLHF. Written as DNA, the CDR3 is TGTGCCAGCAGCCATAATTCACCCCTCCACTTT.

This clonotype was recorded at least ten times. The rearrangement joins TRBV3-1 to TRBJ2-1; D possibly corresponds to TRBD2 (5 bases). The CDR3 is 14 amino acids. V lost 0 bases and J lost 4, with 7 bases in between. Germline values: CDR1 LGHDT, CDR2 YNNKEL (reference sequence). CDR3 nucleotides: TGTGCCAGCAGCCAAGAGGAGCGGTACAATGAGCAGTTCTTC. It translates to CASSQEERYNEQFF.

The chain links TRBV29-1 to TRBJ1-5, with D hard to call. Germline CDR1 is SQVTM and CDR2 is ANQGSEA. The CDR3 totals 10 residues. Trimming left V 6 bases short and J 7 bases short, with 7 bases between. CDR3: CSVGPQPQHF. The CDR3 coding sequence is TGCAGCGTGGGTCCCCAGCCCCAGCATTTT.